The next 20 T cell receptor beta chains were all read from a single sample in a study of blood T cell repertoires in COVID-19. Method: immunoSEQ multiplex PCR; TCRdb's copy keeps in-frame clones and lacks some. This table holds 150,000 to 200,000 clones, 85% to 95% found once. Input material: peripheral blood. These receptors were taken from a woman aged 45 to 65 with acute or convalescent COVID-19.

The DNA for the CDR3 is TGTGCCAGCTCACCGAAACAGGGCGATGGCTACACCTTC. It encodes CASSPKQGDGYTF. This chain uses TRBV18 with TRBJ1-2; weak D call: TRBD1 (6 bases). Between the trimmed V and J ends, which lost 3 bases and 6 bases, there was a span of 11 bases. CDR1 and CDR2 from the germline V gene are KGHSH and LQKENI. The CDR3 totals 13 residues. Full variable domain (remainder filled in from reference TRBV18 and TRBJ1-2): NAGVMQNPRHLVRRRGQEARLRCSPMKGHSHVYWYRQLPEEGLKFMVYLQKENIIDESGMPKERFSAEFPKEGPSILRIQQVVRGDSAAYFCASSPKQGDGYTFGSGTRLTVV.

This clone came up once. The chain has TRBV25-1 and TRBJ1-2, with TRBD1 matching over 8 bases. V shed 3 bases, J shed 8 bases, and the junction held 11 bases outside the gene matches. This CDR3 region has 15 residues. The V gene's germline CDR1 is MGHDK and CDR2 SYGVNS. CDR3 sequence reads: CASSDSRGRFVGYTF. The DNA for the CDR3 is TGTGCCAGCAGTGATAGCAGGGGGCGCTTCGTGGGCTACACCTTC.

The V and J genes are TRBV20-1 and TRBJ2-1, with 11 bases identical to TRBD2. Trimming at V came to 3 bases and at J to 2 bases, leaving 9 bases not matched to a gene. This CDR3 region has 17 residues. The germline gives CDR1 DFQATT, CDR2 SNEGSKA (reference sequence). As DNA, the CDR3 is TGCAGTGCTAGTAATAGCGGGAGGGCCTCGACCTACAATGAGCAGTTCTTC. Amino acid sequence: CSASNSGRASTYNEQFF.

The rearrangement uses TRBV4-1 and TRBJ2-7; 8 bases align to TRBD1. This CDR3 has 18 residues. After removal of 4 bases from V and 5 bases from J, the junction contained 19 bases not matched to a gene. Germline CDR1 is MGHRA and CDR2 is YSYEKL. The CDR3: CASSPPGTGVLRFHEQYF. CDR3 DNA sequence: TGCGCCAGCAGCCCCCCCGGGACAGGAGTTCTAAGGTTTCACGAGCAGTACTTC.

This chain joins TRBV29-1 and TRBJ1-2, with D possibly matching TRBD1 (6 bases). Germline values: CDR1 SQVTM, CDR2 ANQGSEA. With 3 bases removed from V and 4 bases from J, the gap between germline ends came to 9 bases. This CDR3 comprises 12 residues. CDR3 in amino acids: CSVDTGFYGYTF. The CDR3 DNA is TGCAGCGTTGACACAGGGTTCTATGGCTACACCTTC.

The chain employs TRBV2 and TRBJ1-4; no clear D gene. In germline, CDR1 is SNHLY, CDR2 FYNNEI. This CDR3 contains 19 residues. Trimming stripped 6 bases from V and 5 bases from J, with 28 bases between. The CDR3 loop is CASSLFRTLEEKENEKLFF. The CDR3 coding sequence is TGTGCCAGCAGCCTTTTCCGAACGCTAGAAGAAAAGGAAAATGAAAAACTGTTTTTT.

This chain joins TRBV5-1 and TRBJ2-1; 12 bases align to TRBD2. CDR1 is SGHRS, CDR2 YFSETQ, per germline. The CDR3 loop spans 17 amino acids. Trimming removed 0 bases from V and 8 bases from J; junction bases left unmatched: 9. CDR3 region: CASSLVASGGALDEQFF. In DNA form, the CDR3 reads TGCGCCAGCAGCTTGGTGGCTAGCGGGGGGGCTCTGGATGAGCAGTTCTTC.

The chain recombines TRBV10-3 with TRBJ1-2; D may be TRBD1 (6 bases). Germline V lookup: CDR1 ENHRY, CDR2 SYGVKD. CDR3 length: 13 residues. Trimming took off 10 bases at V and 4 bases at J, with 16 bases between the two ends. Here the CDR3 reads CATQLGQAYGYTF. The CDR3 region has the DNA TGTGCCACCCAACTGGGACAAGCCTATGGCTACACCTTC.

V is TRBV6-2 or TRBV6-3 and J is TRBJ2-1; possible D gene TRBD1, 5 bases. Trimming removed 6 bases from V and 6 bases from J, with 12 bases in between. Germline CDR1 reads MNHEY; CDR2 reads SVGEGT. This CDR3 is built from 13 residues. CDR3 protein: CASSQTVPNEQFF. The CDR3 nucleotides are TGTGCCAGCAGCCAGACAGTCCCCAATGAGCAGTTCTTC.

The V and J genes are TRBV5-1 and TRBJ1-1; 7 nucleotides match TRBD1. The CDR3 runs 14 residues. The V segment lost 0 bases and the J segment 3 bases; nucleotides outside the gene matches: 2. CDR1 SGHRS and CDR2 YFSETQ come from the germline V gene. The CDR3 sequence: CASSLGQGYTEAFF. The CDR3, as DNA: TGCGCCAGCAGCTTGGGACAGGGCTACACTGAAGCTTTCTTT. The full variable domain, completed using reference TRBV5-1 and TRBJ1-1, is KAGVTQTPRYLIKTRGQQVTLSCSPISGHRSVSWYQQTPGQGLQFLFEYFSETQRNKGNFPGRFSGRQFSNSRSEMNVSTLELGDSALYLCASSLGQGYTEAFFGQGTRLTVV.

This chain connects TRBV25-1 to TRBJ2-7, with D possibly TRBD1 on 6 matching bases. The germline CDR1 and CDR2 sequences are MGHDK and SYGVNS. Between the trimmed V and J ends, which lost 5 bases and 0 bases, there was a span of 11 bases. This CDR3 comprises 14 residues. The CDR3 DNA reads as TGTGCCAGCAGTTGGACAGAAAGCTCCTACGAGCAGTACTTC. Protein product: CASSWTESSYEQYF.

The chain links TRBV24-1 to TRBJ2-1, with TRBD2 matching over 7 bases. V shed 4 bases, J shed 3 bases, and the junction held 2 bases outside the gene matches. Germline V gene data show CDR1 as KGHDR and CDR2 as SFDVKD. This CDR3 region has 14 residues. The CDR3 sequence is CATSEGTIYNEQFF. CDR3 DNA sequence: TGTGCCACCAGTGAAGGGACTATCTACAATGAGCAGTTCTTC.

Of note for this clone: One end of the junction varies from germline; a read error may be responsible. The rearrangement joins TRBV5-6 to TRBJ2-2, with a possible D match to TRBD1 (6 bases). The CDR3 covers 15 residues. CDR1 SGHDT and CDR2 YYEEEE come from the germline V gene. The CDR3 loop reads CASTPGHPNTGELFF. CDR3 bases: TGTGCCAGCACCCCGGGACACCCGAACACCGGAGAGCTGTTTTTT.

This chain connects TRBV28 to TRBJ1-2; 8 bases are a match to TRBD1. J gave up 8 bases and V 6 bases, and 11 bases lay outside the gene matches. CDR1 and CDR2 from the germline V gene are MDHEN and SYDVKM. The CDR3 is made up of 14 amino acids. DNA for the CDR3: TGTGCCAGCAGCGTTCTTCAGGGGGCGGGAGGCTACACCTTC. This encodes CASSVLQGAGGYTF.

The V call is TRBV6-5, the J call TRBJ2-2; D gene uncertain. Trimming cost V 5 bases and J 2 bases, with 3 bases left between them. From germline, CDR1 is MNHEY and CDR2 SVGAGI. This CDR3 has 12 residues. The CDR3 DNA is TGTGCCAGCAGTCCTAACACCGGGGAGCTGTTTTTT. Residues: CASSPNTGELFF.

CDR3 amino acids: CASSLQGGQPQHF. The DNA for the CDR3 is TGTGCCAGCAGTTTACAGGGTGGGCAGCCCCAGCATTTT. This sequence joins TRBV6-2 or TRBV6-3 and TRBJ1-5; the D gene is possibly TRBD1 (6 bases). Germline CDR1 reads MNHEY; CDR2 reads SVGEGT. Trimming left V 4 bases short and J 7 bases short, with 11 bases between. The CDR3 spans 13 residues.

The V and J genes are TRBV7-3 and TRBJ2-4; the match to TRBD1 covers 7 bases. The CDR3 spans 13 residues. Germline V gives CDR1 SGHTA, CDR2 FQGTGA. V lost 3 bases and J lost 7; bases outside the gene matches: 3. The CDR3 region has the DNA TGTGCCAGCAGCTTGACGACAGGGAACATTCAGTACTTC. This gives the protein CASSLTTGNIQYF. The entire variable domain, with the rest obtained from reference TRBV7-3 and TRBJ2-4, is as follows: GAGVSQTPSNKVTEKGKYVELRCDPISGHTALYWYRQSLGQGPEFLIYFQGTGAADDSGLPNDRFFAVRPEGSVSTLKIQRTERGDSAVYLCASSLTTGNIQYFGAGTRLSVL.

The chain is built from TRBV28 and TRBJ2-5, with TRBD1 matching over 10 bases. The CDR3 is made up of 15 amino acids. The trim removed 4 bases at V and 4 bases at J, leaving 6 bases unmatched. Germline-derived CDR1 and CDR2 are MDHEN and SYDVKM. The CDR3 region is CASSWTGGRGETQYF. CDR3 sequence (DNA): TGTGCCAGCAGTTGGACAGGGGGAAGAGGAGAGACCCAGTACTTC.

The sample holds a few counts of this clone. This chain joins TRBV2 and TRBJ1-4; 7 bases line up with TRBD1. The CDR3 covers 13 residues. The germline CDR1 and CDR2 sequences are SNHLY and FYNNEI. V shed 7 bases, J shed 8 bases, and the junction held 7 bases outside the gene matches. The CDR3 DNA sequence: TGTGCCAGCAACAGGGGTGTGGGAGAAAAACTGTTTTTT. Its translation: CASNRGVGEKLFF.

The V gene is TRBV10-3, the J gene TRBJ2-3; 8 nucleotides align to TRBD2. V lost 6 bases to trimming and J lost 4 bases; unmatched junction nucleotides: 18. CDR1 is ENHRY, CDR2 SYGVKD, per germline. The CDR3 is made up of 18 amino acids. In DNA, the CDR3 is TGTGCCATCAGCGGGGGGGAGAGTGACCAACGGGACGCAGATACGCAGTATTTT. Amino acid sequence: CAISGGESDQRDADTQYF.